These T cell receptor beta chains were read from a single sample in a study of response to subunit inactivated influenza vaccine. TCRdb itself ran the RT-PCR reads through MiXCR, one entry per CDR3 protein. In the table there are 600,000 to 700,000 distinct CDR3 sequences, 12% to 15% of which are singletons. The specimen comprised PBMCs from blood, sampled roughly 2 weeks before vaccination. The receptor source for this set is a man in his fifties or sixties who received an inactivated influenza vaccine. Both conserved end residues are part of each CDR3. A D gene is named only where the DNA matches it firmly. Clone size is not always given. Where it is, it says once, few, many or a class for expanded clones.

D gene	V gene	clone size	J gene	CDR3 protein	CDR3 DNA
NA	TRBV7-9	NA	TRBJ1-1	CASSFARTGTEAFF	TGTGCCAGCAGCTTTGCTCGGACGGGCACTGAAGCTTTCTTT
TRBD1	TRBV24-1	NA	TRBJ2-5	CATSDRTGRETQYF	TGTGCCACCAGTGATAGGACAGGGAGGGAGACCCAGTACTTC
TRBD1	TRBV4-3	NA	TRBJ2-3	CASSQDRGNTDTQYF	TGCGCCAGCAGCCAAGACAGGGGGAACACAGATACGCAGTATTTT
NA	TRBV3-1	NA	TRBJ2-1	CASSHLPRGSLANEQFF	TGTGCCAGCAGCCATCTTCCGAGGGGGAGTTTAGCCAATGAGCAGTTCTTC
NA	TRBV29-1	NA	TRBJ2-3	CSVRQGTDTQYF	TGCAGCGTTCGTCAGGGCACAGATACGCAGTATTTT
NA	TRBV5-6	NA	TRBJ1-5	CASSIQGAPGQPQHF	TGTGCCAGCAGCATCCAGGGAGCCCCTGGTCAGCCCCAGCATTTT
NA	TRBV9	NA	TRBJ2-2	CASSVSAYDTGELFF	TGTGCCAGCAGCGTTTCCGCATACGACACCGGGGAGCTGTTTTTT
TRBD2	TRBV20-1	NA	TRBJ2-3	CSARGTSGNTDTQYF	TGCAGTGCCCGAGGGACTAGCGGGAACACAGATACGCAGTATTTT
TRBD1	TRBV5-1	NA	TRBJ2-7	CASSLDGTGAYEQYF	TGCGCCAGCAGCTTGGACGGGACAGGGGCCTACGAGCAGTACTTC
NA	TRBV6-7	NA	TRBJ2-1	CASSYSAEEPYNEQFF	TGTGCCAGCAGTTACTCAGCGGAAGAACCTTACAATGAGCAGTTCTTC
TRBD1	TRBV4-2	few	TRBJ1-2	CASSQVTGGGYTF	TGTGCCAGCAGCCAAGTGACAGGGGGAGGCTACACCTTC
NA	TRBV4-1	many	TRBJ2-7	CASSQEGSASYEQYF	TGCGCCAGCAGCCAAGAAGGTTCAGCGTCCTACGAGCAGTACTTC
NA	TRBV7-3	many	TRBJ2-1	CASSFTGINEQFF	TGTGCCAGCAGCTTCACAGGGATCAATGAGCAGTTCTTC
TRBD1	TRBV20-1	NA	TRBJ2-7	CSARPIQGDHEQYF	TGCAGTGCCAGACCGATACAGGGGGACCACGAGCAGTACTTC
NA	TRBV6-5	many	TRBJ2-1	CASSLAWGSYNEQFF	TGTGCCAGCAGTTTGGCATGGGGCTCCTACAATGAGCAGTTCTTC
NA	TRBV21-1	NA	TRBJ2-1	CASSSGTANEQFF	TGTGCCAGCAGCTCCGGGACCGCCAATGAGCAGTTCTTC
NA	TRBV7-2	few	TRBJ2-7	CASSLGNGGNYEQYF	TGTGCCAGCAGCTTAGGTAATGGCGGGAACTACGAGCAGTACTTC
TRBD1	TRBV5-1	NA	TRBJ2-1	CASTRSTGLYNEQFF	TGCGCCAGCACCCGGTCGACAGGGTTATACAATGAGCAGTTCTTC
TRBD1	TRBV28	few	TRBJ2-7	CASSAGGQGSYEQYF	TGTGCCAGCAGTGCAGGGGGCCAGGGTAGCTACGAGCAGTACTTC
NA	TRBV3-1	NA	TRBJ1-3	CASSLTAGTGNTIYF	TGTGCCAGCAGCCTCACGGCAGGGACTGGAAACACCATATATTTT
NA	TRBV29-1	few	TRBJ2-1	CSVETSGSSYNEQFF	TGCAGCGTTGAGACGAGCGGATCATCCTACAATGAGCAGTTCTTC
TRBD2	TRBV25-1	NA	TRBJ2-1	CASSEYSGSASYNEQFF	TGTGCCAGCAGTGAATATAGCGGGAGCGCATCTTACAATGAGCAGTTCTTC
NA	TRBV5-4	NA	TRBJ2-5	CASSTWDPQETQYF	TGTGCCAGCAGCACCTGGGACCCACAAGAGACCCAGTACTTC
TRBD2	TRBV5-6	NA	TRBJ2-3	CASSTTSGGASTDTQYF	TGTGCCAGCAGCACTACTAGCGGGGGGGCCTCCACAGATACGCAGTATTTT
TRBD1	TRBV12-3/TRBV12-4	few	TRBJ1-2	CASSSLQGGRTF	TGTGCCAGCAGTTCCCTACAGGGGGGGCGCACCTTC
NA	TRBV2	NA	TRBJ1-4	CASSPDRRPGEKLFF	TGTGCCAGCAGTCCGGACAGACGACCGGGTGAAAAACTGTTTTTT
TRBD2	TRBV3-1	NA	TRBJ2-2	CASSPPSGLARPNTGELFF	TGTGCCAGCAGCCCCCCCTCGGGACTAGCCAGACCCAACACCGGGGAGCTGTTTTTT
NA	TRBV5-8	NA	TRBJ2-3	CASSRPRPQYF	TGTGCCAGCAGCCGACCCAGACCTCAGTATTTT
TRBD1	TRBV5-5	NA	TRBJ2-5	CASRLGTGGAGETQYF	TGTGCCAGCAGGTTGGGGACAGGGGGCGCGGGGGAGACCCAGTACTTC
TRBD2	TRBV12-3/TRBV12-4	many	TRBJ2-1	CASSGTSGGLFYGEQFF	TGTGCCAGCAGTGGGACTAGCGGGGGGTTGTTTTATGGTGAGCAGTTCTTC
TRBD2	TRBV6-5	few	TRBJ2-7	CASSYSMAGGPREQYF	TGTGCCAGCAGTTACTCGATGGCGGGAGGGCCTCGAGAGCAGTACTTC
NA	TRBV4-3	few	TRBJ1-4	CASSQQTNEKLFF	TGCGCCAGCAGCCAACAGACTAATGAAAAACTGTTTTTT